Sequencing of this TCR beta chain was carried out in a study of blood T cells in healthy people across ages. Between the trimmed V and J ends, which lost 6 bases and 4 bases, there was a span of 10 bases. The CDR3 consists of 13 residues. Per the germline V gene, CDR1 is DFQATT and CDR2 is SNEGSKA (reference sequence). Next came a second PCR, run for 7 to 11 cycles, which used a sample-barcoded 5' primer along with a J-beta primer mix. One entry per CDR3 protein results from TCRdb running MiXCR on the 5' RACE reads. The table lists 650,000 to 1,000,000 distinct CDR3 sequences, around half of them singletons, with less than 20% in the top ten.

Sequenced input: blood. The chain recombines TRBV20-1 with TRBJ2-6; D is undetermined. The receptor was isolated from a man at least 80 years old in good health. The CDR3 DNA follows: TGCAGTGCACCTGCTCCGGGGGCCAACGTCCTGACTTTC. Its protein is CSAPAPGANVLTF.